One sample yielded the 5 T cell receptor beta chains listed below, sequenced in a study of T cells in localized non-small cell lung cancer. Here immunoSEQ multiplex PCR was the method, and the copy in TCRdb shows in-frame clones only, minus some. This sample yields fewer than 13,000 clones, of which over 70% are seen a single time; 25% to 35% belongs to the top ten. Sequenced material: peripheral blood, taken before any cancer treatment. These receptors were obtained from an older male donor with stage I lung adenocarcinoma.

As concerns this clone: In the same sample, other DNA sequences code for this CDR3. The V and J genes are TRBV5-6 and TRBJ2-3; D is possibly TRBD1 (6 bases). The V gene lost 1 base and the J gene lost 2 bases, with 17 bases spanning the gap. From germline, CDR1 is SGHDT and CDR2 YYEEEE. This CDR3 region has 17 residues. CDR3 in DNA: TGTGCCAGCAGCTTGTTTTCGACAGGCCCACTCACAGATACGCAGTATTTT. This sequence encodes CASSLFSTGPLTDTQYF.

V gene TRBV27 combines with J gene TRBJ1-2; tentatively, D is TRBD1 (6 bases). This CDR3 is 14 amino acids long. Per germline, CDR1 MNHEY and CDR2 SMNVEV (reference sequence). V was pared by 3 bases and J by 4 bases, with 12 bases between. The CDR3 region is CASSFGRGSYGYTF. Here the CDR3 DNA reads TGTGCCAGCAGTTTCGGCAGGGGATCCTATGGCTACACCTTC.

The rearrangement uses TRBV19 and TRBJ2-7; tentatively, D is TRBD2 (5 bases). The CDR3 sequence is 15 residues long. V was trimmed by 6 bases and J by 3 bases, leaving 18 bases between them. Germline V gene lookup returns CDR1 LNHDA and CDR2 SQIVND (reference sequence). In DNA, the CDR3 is TGTGCCAGTAGCAATACCGACGGAGGCTACTACGAGCAGTACTTC. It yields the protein CASSNTDGGYYEQYF.

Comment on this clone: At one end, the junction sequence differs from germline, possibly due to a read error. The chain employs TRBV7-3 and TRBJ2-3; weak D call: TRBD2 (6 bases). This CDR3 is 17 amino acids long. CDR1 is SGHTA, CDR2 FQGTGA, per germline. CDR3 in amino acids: CVSSPLGGGASTDTQYF. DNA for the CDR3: TGTGTCAGCAGCCCTCTGGGTGGCGGGGCTAGCACAGATACGCAGTATTTT. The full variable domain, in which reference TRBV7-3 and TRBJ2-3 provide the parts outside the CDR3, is GAGVSQTPSNKVTEKGKYVELRCDPISGHTALYWYRQSLGQGPEFLIYFQGTGAADDSGLPNDRFFAVRPEGSVSTLKIQRTERGDSAVYLCVSSPLGGGASTDTQYFGPGTRLTVL.

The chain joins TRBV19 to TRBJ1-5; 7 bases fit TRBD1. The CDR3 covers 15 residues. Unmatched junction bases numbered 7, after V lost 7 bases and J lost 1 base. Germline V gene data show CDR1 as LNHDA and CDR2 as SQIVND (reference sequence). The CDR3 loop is CASKVDRTSNQPQHF. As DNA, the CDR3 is TGTGCCAGTAAAGTGGACAGGACAAGCAATCAGCCCCAGCATTTT.